This T cell receptor (beta chain) was profiled in a study of T cells after yellow fever vaccination. This CDR3 spans 12 amino acids. From germline, CDR1 is SQVTM and CDR2 ANQGSEA. With 4 bases removed from V and 3 bases from J, the gap between germline ends came to 9 bases. TCRdb re-analysed the 5' RACE reads in MiXCR, keeping a single row per CDR3 protein. This table holds roughly 70,000 distinct CDR3 sequences, just under 8% found once. The chain employs TRBV29-1 and TRBJ1-2; D might be TRBD1 (6 bases). This receptor was taken from a man between 25 and 39 years old who received the YFV17D yellow fever vaccine. The sample consisted of CD8+ T cells sorted from PBMCs, taken on the day of the yellow fever booster vaccination. CDR3 sequence: CSVGDNYYGYTF. Written as DNA, the CDR3 is TGCAGCGTTGGGGACAACTACTATGGCTACACCTTC. Looking up the rest from reference TRBV29-1 and TRBJ1-2 gives the full variable domain: SAVISQKPSRDICQRGTSLTIQCQVDSQVTMMFWYRQQPGQSLTLIATANQGSEATYESGFVIDKFPISRPNLTFSTLTVSNMSPEDSSIYLCSVGDNYYGYTFGSGTRLTVV.